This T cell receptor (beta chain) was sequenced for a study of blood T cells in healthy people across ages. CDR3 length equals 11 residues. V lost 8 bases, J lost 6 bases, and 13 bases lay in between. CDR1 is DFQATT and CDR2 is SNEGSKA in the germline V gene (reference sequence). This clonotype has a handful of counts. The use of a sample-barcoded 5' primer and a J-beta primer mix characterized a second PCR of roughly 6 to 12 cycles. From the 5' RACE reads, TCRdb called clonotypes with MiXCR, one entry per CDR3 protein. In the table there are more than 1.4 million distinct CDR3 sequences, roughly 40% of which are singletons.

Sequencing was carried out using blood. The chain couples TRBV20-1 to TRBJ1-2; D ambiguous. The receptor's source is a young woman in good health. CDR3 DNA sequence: TGCAGTTTAACACGGGAGAATGGCTACACCTTC. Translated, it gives CSLTRENGYTF.